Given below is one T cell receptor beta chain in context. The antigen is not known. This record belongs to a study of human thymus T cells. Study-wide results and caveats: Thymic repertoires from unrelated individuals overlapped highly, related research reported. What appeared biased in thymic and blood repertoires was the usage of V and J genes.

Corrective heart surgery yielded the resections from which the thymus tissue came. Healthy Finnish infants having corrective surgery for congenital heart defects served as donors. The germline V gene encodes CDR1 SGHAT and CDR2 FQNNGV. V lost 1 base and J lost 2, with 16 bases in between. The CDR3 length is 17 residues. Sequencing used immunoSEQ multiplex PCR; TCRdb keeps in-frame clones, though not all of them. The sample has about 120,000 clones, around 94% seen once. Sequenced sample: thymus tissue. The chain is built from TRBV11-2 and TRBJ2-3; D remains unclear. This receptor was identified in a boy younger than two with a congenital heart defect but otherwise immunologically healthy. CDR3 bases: TGTGCCAGCAGCTTAGGGTGTGTCTACGCAAACACAGATACGCAGTATTTT. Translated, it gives CASSLGCVYANTDTQYF.